The 10 T cell receptor beta chains given below trace back to one sample, sequenced in a study of blood T cells in healthy people across ages. Then a second PCR, running roughly 6 to 12 cycles, was carried out with a sample-barcoded 5' primer and a J-beta primer mix. Each CDR3 protein gets one entry after TCRdb re-called the 5' RACE reads with MiXCR. The table records some 1.7 million distinct CDR3 sequences, roughly 27% of them present only once. The specimen was blood. The receptors originated from a woman aged 25 to 39 in good health.

The genes are TRBV20-1 and TRBJ2-7, with D unresolved. The germline V and J ends were trimmed by 0 bases and 0 bases, with 12 bases remaining between them. The CDR3 is 15 residues long. Germline-derived CDR1 and CDR2 are DFQATT and SNEGSKA (reference sequence). DNA for the CDR3: TGCAGTGCTAGAGATCGGAACGGGTTCTCCTACGAGCAGTACTTC. Translated: CSARDRNGFSYEQYF.

This clonotype has only a few counts. The chain employs TRBV4-1 and TRBJ1-2; no definite D call. The V and J ends lost 1 base and 6 bases respectively, with 21 bases between them. Per germline, CDR1 MGHRA and CDR2 YSYEKL. The length of the CDR3 is 17 residues. In DNA form, the CDR3 reads TGCGCCAGCAGCCAAGTTCTTGTTCGTCCAGAGGACCATGGCTACACCTTC. It encodes CASSQVLVRPEDHGYTF.

The CDR3 reads CSARDIRNNEQFF. Written as DNA, the CDR3 is TGCAGTGCTAGAGATATTAGAAACAATGAGCAGTTCTTC. The chain links TRBV20-1 to TRBJ2-1; D uncertain. Germline V CDR1 and CDR2: DFQATT, SNEGSKA (reference sequence). V was pared by 0 bases and J by 5 bases, with 8 bases between. This CDR3 is 13 amino acids long.

V is TRBV18 and J is TRBJ2-1; unclear D gene. The end of the DNA is better explained by TRBJ2-7, so the J call may be wrong. The CDR3 totals 14 residues. Germline CDR1 is KGHSH and CDR2 is LQKENI. This CDR3 reads CASSPPSAGNEQYF. The CDR3, as DNA: TGTGCCAGCTCACCACCCTCCGCTGGGAATGAGCAGTACTTC.

This clonotype has more than one count but fewer than ten. The chain employs TRBV11-2 and TRBJ2-3; the D gene is possibly TRBD1 (6 bases). This CDR3 is 14 amino acids long. Trimming took 7 bases from V and 5 from J, leaving 16 bases between them. CDR1 and CDR2 (germline): SGHAT, FQNNGV. The CDR3 loop reads CASTESRGRDTQYF. In DNA form, the CDR3 reads TGTGCCAGCACCGAAAGTAGGGGGAGAGATACGCAGTATTTT.

The table lists this clonotype with many counts. This sequence joins TRBV29-1 and TRBJ2-7; D is undetermined. Per germline, CDR1 SQVTM and CDR2 ANQGSEA. The CDR3 is 14 amino acids. The V and J ends lost 4 bases and 5 bases respectively, with 18 bases between them. CDR3 loop: CSVARENPLHEQYF. The CDR3 bases are TGCAGCGTTGCTCGCGAAAACCCTCTCCACGAGCAGTACTTC.

The chain combines TRBV11-3 with TRBJ2-5; D is perhaps TRBD1 or TRBD2 (6 bases each). Gene TRBJ2-7 matches the end of the DNA better, so the J call may be wrong. Germline CDR1 and CDR2: SGHNT and YENEEA. This CDR3 has 14 amino acids. The CDR3 DNA reads as TGTGCCAGCAGCGCCGGGACGGGGGCGCGCGAGCAGTACTTC. Translation: CASSAGTGAREQYF.

This clonotype was counted a few times. The J gene is TRBJ2-7, the V gene TRBV29-1, with D unresolved. The CDR3 runs to 17 residues. CDR1 and CDR2 from the germline V gene are SQVTM and ANQGSEA. V was pared by 1 base and J by 3 bases, with 22 bases between. The CDR3 loop reads CSVEVQLRYRGLYEQYF. As DNA, the CDR3 is TGCAGCGTTGAAGTCCAACTAAGATATCGCGGCCTCTACGAGCAGTACTTC.

This clonotype showed up just a few times. The rearrangement joins TRBV20-1 to TRBJ1-4; no definite D call. Germline V lookup: CDR1 DFQATT, CDR2 SNEGSKA (reference sequence). Trimming removed 2 bases from V and 7 bases from J, with 8 bases in between. The CDR3 length is 12 residues. This CDR3 is CSARRTVEKLFF. The CDR3 coding sequence is TGCAGTGCTAGAAGGACTGTTGAAAAACTGTTTTTT.

This clonotype was observed a handful of times. The chain employs TRBV20-1 and TRBJ1-6; 9 bases are a match to TRBD1. The trim removed 5 bases at V and 3 bases at J, leaving 20 bases unmatched. The germline V gene has CDR1 DFQATT and CDR2 SNEGSKA (reference sequence). This CDR3 region has 20 residues. In nucleotides, the CDR3 is TGCAGTGCTCCAATAGGGACAGGGTCCCACAATCATTACTATAATTCACCCCTCCACTTT. Its protein product is CSAPIGTGSHNHYYNSPLHF.